Following are 29 T cell receptor beta chains from one sample sequenced in a study of T cells in women clearing cervical HPV infection. The protocol was immunoSEQ multiplex PCR, while the TCRdb copy is restricted to in-frame clones and leaves out a portion. The sample totals some 39,000 clones. The source material was blood buffy coat. Receptors originate from a woman aged 18 to 75 with a cervical HPV16 infection that either progressed to CIN3+ or cleared (not recorded which).

Worth noting for this clone: The read terminates 3 residues ahead of where the CDR3 ends, so the germline J gene completes it. The V call is TRBV5-1, the J call TRBJ2-4; 10 bases agree with TRBD2. The ends lost 4 bases at V and 0 bases at J; junction bases unmatched: 7. CDR1 and CDR2 from the germline V gene are SGHRS and YFSETQ. This CDR3 region has 17 residues. The CDR3 is CASSTGLADLAKNIQYF. CDR3 bases read: TGCGCCAGCAGCACCGGACTAGCGGATCTAGCCAAAAACATT. Variable domain in full (rest from reference TRBV5-1 and TRBJ2-4): KAGVTQTPRYLIKTRGQQVTLSCSPISGHRSVSWYQQTPGQGLQFLFEYFSETQRNKGNFPGRFSGRQFSNSRSEMNVSTLELGDSALYLCASSTGLADLAKNIQYFGAGTRLSVL.

The CDR3 loop is CSAIQVGSGTDTQYF. CDR3 DNA (partial): TGCAGTGCGATCCAAGTGGGTAGCGGCACAGATACG. This chain connects TRBV20-1 to TRBJ2-3; a weak D match, TRBD2 (5 bases). From the germline J gene comes the end of the CDR3, since the read stops 3 residues before it. V was pared by 6 bases and J by 1 base, with 17 bases between. This CDR3 is built from 15 residues. Germline-derived CDR1 and CDR2 are DFQATT and SNEGSKA (reference sequence).

Comments on this clone: From the germline J gene comes the end of the CDR3, since the read stops 3 residues before it. The chain combines TRBV5-1 with TRBJ2-5; D is possibly TRBD1 (6 bases). This CDR3 has 16 residues. Germline-derived CDR1 and CDR2 are SGHRS and YFSETQ. Trimming pared 4 bases from V and 0 bases from J, leaving 16 bases between. Partial CDR3 DNA: TGCGCCAGCAGCATAGACCCAGGGGCGTACCAAGAGACC. As protein: CASSIDPGAYQET. The complete CDR3 protein is CASSIDPGAYQETQYF.

The part of the CDR3 DNA that was read is TGTGCCAGCAGCCCTTCAAGCAAATACTCTGGAAACACC. Translation: CASSPSSKYSGNT. The entire CDR3 reads CASSPSSKYSGNTIYF. V and J are TRBV7-6 and TRBJ1-3; no clear D gene. The sequenced fragment ends 3 residues before the CDR3 boundary, so the rest is inferred from the germline J gene. V lost 5 bases and J lost 0, with 14 bases in between. Per the germline V gene, CDR1 is SGHVS and CDR2 is FNYEAQ. There are 16 residues in the CDR3.

In the case of this clone: The read falls 3 residues short of the CDR3 end, and the missing part is taken from the germline J gene. This chain links TRBV15 with TRBJ2-5; 7 bases are shared with TRBD1. The CDR3 length is 16 residues. CDR1 is LNHNV and CDR2 is YYDKDF in the germline V gene (reference sequence). Losses at the gene ends were 2 bases for V and 2 bases for J; bases not matched to a gene: 8. CDR3 protein: CATSRSQTGQQETQYF. Incomplete CDR3 DNA: TGTGCCACCAGCAGAAGCCAGACAGGGCAACAAGAGACC.

Notes on this clone: Sequencing ends 3 residues short of the CDR3 end; the germline J gene provides the rest. The rearrangement uses TRBV18 and TRBJ2-1; 8 bases are a match to TRBD1. This CDR3 contains 17 residues. V lost 3 bases, J lost 2 bases, and 9 bases stayed unmatched. CDR1 and CDR2 (germline): KGHSH, LQKENI. CDR3 in amino acids: CASSPIQTGAAYNEQFF. Incomplete CDR3 DNA: TGTGCCAGCTCACCCATCCAGACAGGGGCCGCCTACAATGAG.

Notes on this clone: The read stops 3 residues short of the end of the CDR3; the missing end is completed from the germline J gene. The gene calls are TRBV4-2 and TRBJ2-1; TRBD2 matches at 14 bases. The CDR3 sequence is 20 residues long. J was trimmed by 1 base and V by 4 bases; bases with no gene match: 12. The germline V gene has CDR1 LGHNA and CDR2 YNFKEQ. The CDR3 DNA, read in part, is TGTGCCAGCAGCCCCAGAGGGACTAGCGGGAGAAGGAGGTCCTACAATGAG. Translation gives CASSPRGTSGRRRSYNE. The entire CDR3 sequence reads CASSPRGTSGRRRSYNEQFF.

Note on this clone: The CDR3 goes on 3 residues after the read ends, and that part is filled in from the germline J gene. V and J are TRBV20-1 and TRBJ2-2, with a weak D call TRBD2 (5 bases). The CDR3 totals 13 residues. Germline V gene lookup returns CDR1 DFQATT and CDR2 SNEGSKA (reference sequence). Trimming cost V 4 bases and J 8 bases, with 14 bases left between them. The CDR3 spells CSAMNQDLGELFF. Partial CDR3 DNA: TGCAGTGCTATGAATCAGGACTTGGGGGAG.

As concerns this clone: The CDR3 goes on 3 residues after the read ends, and that part is filled in from the germline J gene. This chain uses TRBV20-1 with TRBJ2-5; TRBD2 agrees at 7 bases. Germline CDR1 and CDR2: DFQATT and SNEGSKA (reference sequence). The CDR3 totals 14 residues. V shed 5 bases, J shed 0 bases, and the junction held 6 bases outside the gene matches. The CDR3 is CSARGLPDQETQYF. The CDR3 bases that were read are TGCAGTGCTCGGGGACTACCAGACCAAGAGACC.

In regard to this clone: The read halts 3 residues ahead of the CDR3 end, with the missing end drawn from the germline J gene. The chain links TRBV4-2 to TRBJ2-7; D not resolved. Germline values: CDR1 LGHNA, CDR2 YNFKEQ. Trimming stripped 0 bases from V and 5 bases from J, with 8 bases between. This CDR3 has 13 amino acids. The CDR3 loop is CASSQDNSHEQYF. Incomplete CDR3 DNA: TGTGCCAGCAGCCAAGATAACAGCCACGAG.

Concerning this clone itself: The read terminates 3 residues before the CDR3 end, so the remaining end is supplied by the germline J gene. The chain employs TRBV6-2 or TRBV6-3 and TRBJ2-7; D might be TRBD2 (7 bases). CDR3 length equals 14 residues. Germline CDR1 and CDR2: MNHEY and SVGEGT. The V gene lost 11 bases and the J gene lost 2 bases, with 19 bases spanning the gap. CDR3 sequence: CAGGEGEGPYEQYF. CDR3 DNA (partial): TGTGCCGGCGGAGAGGGGGAGGGTCCCTACGAG.

Comment on this clone: Read coverage stops 3 residues before the CDR3 terminus; the germline J gene supplies the remainder. V usage is TRBV7-9 and J usage is TRBJ1-1; D not certain. Trimming shortened V by 5 bases and J by 6 bases, and 10 bases separated the two germline ends. Per germline, CDR1 SEHNR and CDR2 FQNEAQ (reference sequence). The CDR3 covers 12 residues. The CDR3 region is CASSARQAEAFF. CDR3 DNA, as far as it was read: TGTGCCAGCAGCGCCCGACAAGCTGAA.

With regard to this clone: The read stops 3 residues short of the end of the CDR3; the missing end is completed from the germline J gene. This chain links TRBV12-3 or TRBV12-4 with TRBJ2-2; 9 positions agree with TRBD1. The CDR3 runs 16 residues. The ends lost 7 bases at V and 2 bases at J; junction bases unmatched: 8. CDR3 bases read: TGTGCCAGCATCTCTCCGGGACAGGGAAACACCGGGGAG. Translation: CASISPGQGNTGE. The CDR3 reads in full as CASISPGQGNTGELFF.

Turning to this clone: The read is 3 residues too short to cover the CDR3 end, so that end is filled in from the germline J gene. This chain links TRBV7-2 with TRBJ1-1; possibly TRBD1 for D (5 bases). In germline, CDR1 is SGHTA, CDR2 FQGNSA. CDR3 size: 14 residues. The CDR3 reads CASSFFGGDGLAFF. The part of the CDR3 DNA that was read is TGTGCCAGCAGCTTCTTTGGAGGGGATGGTTTG. The full variable domain, completed using reference TRBV7-2 and TRBJ1-1, is GAGVSQSPSNKVTEKGKDVELRCDPISGHTALYWYRQSLGQGLEFLIYFQGNSAPDKSGLPSDRFSAERTGGSVSTLTIQRTQQEDSAVYLCASSFFGGDGLAFFGQGTRLTVV.

Comment on this clone: The read gets to within 3 residues of the CDR3 end, and the germline J gene fills in the rest. The rearrangement links TRBV18 to TRBJ2-1; no clear D. V was trimmed by 3 bases and J by 8 bases, leaving 11 bases between them. Germline V gene sequence: CDR1 KGHSH, CDR2 LQKENI. The length of the CDR3 is 13 residues. CDR3 amino acids: CASSPPSVDEQFF. The covered CDR3 bases are TGTGCCAGCTCACCCCCCTCAGTGGATGAG.

To note about this clone: The germline gene is not matched at one end of the junction; a read error may be the cause. At the DNA level, this CDR3 is encoded by other sequences in the same sample as well. CDR3 DNA (partial): TGTGCCAGCAGCTTGGGACAGGTACCTGGAAACACG. Protein sequence: CASSLGQVPGNT. The complete CDR3 sequence is CASSLGQVPGNTIYF. The gene calls are TRBV5-6 and TRBJ1-3, with a possible D match to TRBD1 (6 bases). The read comes to an end 3 residues before the CDR3 does, leaving the germline J gene to fill in the end. There are 15 residues in the CDR3. Germline V gives CDR1 SGHDT, CDR2 YYEEEE.

Points on this clone: The observed sequence ends 3 residues before the CDR3 terminus, with the missing tail filled in from the germline J gene. This chain connects TRBV20-1 to TRBJ1-2; D gene unclear. The ends were cut back, 6 bases at V and 0 bases at J, with 11 bases in the middle. CDR1 and CDR2 from the germline V gene are DFQATT and SNEGSKA (reference sequence). This CDR3 is 13 amino acids long. CDR3: CSAETPPNYGYTF. The CDR3 DNA, read in part, is TGCAGTGCCGAGACACCGCCTAACTATGGC.

As to this clone: The read ends 3 residues early relative to the CDR3; the germline J gene fills the gap. This sequence joins TRBV19 and TRBJ2-1; TRBD2 aligns across 12 bases. V was clipped by 7 bases and J by 7 bases; unmatched bases: 14. The CDR3 spans 17 residues. The germline CDR1 and CDR2 sequences are LNHDA and SQIVND (reference sequence). Partial CDR3 DNA: TGTGCCAGTACCAAGGCACCGGGACTAGCGGGTGGTAATGAG. As protein: CASTKAPGLAGGNE. The CDR3 in its entirety is CASTKAPGLAGGNEQFF.

Notes on this clone: The read terminates 3 residues ahead of where the CDR3 ends, so the germline J gene completes it. The chain couples TRBV7-3 to TRBJ2-2; 9 nucleotides line up with TRBD2. V dropped 5 bases and J dropped 5; count of bases not matched to a gene: 6. The CDR3 length is 15 residues. Germline CDR1 is SGHTA and CDR2 is FQGTGA. Incomplete CDR3 DNA: TGTGCCAGCAGCGTTAGCGGGAGTTGGACCGGGGAG. Translated: CASSVSGSWTGE. The CDR3 as a whole reads CASSVSGSWTGELFF.

With respect to this clone: The read finishes 3 residues shy of the CDR3 end, and the germline J gene is used to complete it. This chain joins TRBV6-2 or TRBV6-3 and TRBJ1-1; TRBD1 matches 7 bases. Germline V gene lookup returns CDR1 MNHEY and CDR2 SVGEGT. The CDR3 length is 14 residues. The CDR3 region is CASSYPGQAGGAFF. Partial CDR3 DNA: TGTGCCAGCAGTTACCCTGGACAGGCCGGGGGA.

A note on this clone: The CDR3 end is not reached by the read, which stops 3 residues before it; the germline J gene fills it in. This sequence joins TRBV5-1 and TRBJ2-7; weak D call: TRBD1 (5 bases). In germline, CDR1 is SGHRS, CDR2 YFSETQ. V was cut by 2 bases and J by 5 bases, with 14 bases left in between. The CDR3 is 14 amino acids. The CDR3 bases that were read are TGCGCCAGCAGCTTTCGTCAGGGTCCCGACGAG. This sequence encodes CASSFRQGPDE. The CDR3, in full, reads CASSFRQGPDEQYF.

A word on this clone: The read is 3 residues too short to cover the CDR3 end, so that end is filled in from the germline J gene. The V call is TRBV19, the J call TRBJ2-3, with 9 bases fitting TRBD1. CDR1 is LNHDA and CDR2 is SQIVND in the germline V gene (reference sequence). CDR3 length: 14 amino acids. V trimming: 6 bases; J trimming: 4 bases; junction bases outside the gene matches: 5. The CDR3 sequence: CASRDRGRADTQYF. CDR3 bases read: TGTGCCAGTAGGGACAGGGGTCGGGCAGATACG.

As concerns this clone: The read ends 3 residues before the CDR3 terminus; that terminus is restored from the germline J gene. The chain uses TRBV7-8 and TRBJ2-2, with 8 bases identical to TRBD2. J was trimmed by 4 bases and V by 4 bases; bases with no gene match: 8. The germline gives CDR1 SGHVS, CDR2 FQNEAQ. The CDR3 has 16 residues. The CDR3 sequence: CASSSGGGGLTGELFF. The sequenced part of the CDR3 DNA is TGTGCCAGCAGCTCCGGGGGCGGGGGGCTCACCGGGGAG.

About this clone itself: The sequence runs out 3 residues before the end of the CDR3; the remainder is reconstructed from the germline J gene. This rearrangement joins TRBV20-1 to TRBJ1-2; TRBD1 matches at 9 bases. There are 11 residues in the CDR3. The V and J ends lost 5 bases and 5 bases, in that order; junction bases with no gene match: 0. From germline, CDR1 is DFQATT and CDR2 SNEGSKA (reference sequence). The CDR3 bases that were read are TGCAGTGCTGGGACAGGGTATGGC. Protein: CSAGTGYG. The full-length CDR3 reads as CSAGTGYGYTF.

Details on this clone: The CDR3 goes on 3 residues after the read ends, and that part is filled in from the germline J gene. J is TRBJ1-2 and V is TRBV30; tentative D call: TRBD1 (5 bases). Germline CDR1 reads GTSNPN; CDR2 reads SVGIG (reference sequence). CDR3 length: 13 amino acids. Here the CDR3 reads CAWSAFQGYDYTF. Partial CDR3 DNA: TGTGCCTGGAGTGCCTTCCAGGGTTACGAC.

A note on this clone: The missing CDR3 end, 3 residues past where the read stops, is filled in from the germline J gene. The chain recombines TRBV7-8 with TRBJ1-4, with 8 bases that match TRBD1. The CDR3 loop spans 15 amino acids. In germline, CDR1 is SGHVS, CDR2 FQNEAQ. This CDR3 is CASSFGTGGGSPLFF. The DNA read from the CDR3 is TGTGCCAGCAGCTTTGGGACAGGCGGAGGTTCACCA.

About this clone itself: The read halts 3 residues ahead of the CDR3 end, with the missing end drawn from the germline J gene. The chain joins TRBV7-9 to TRBJ2-7; no clear D gene. The CDR3 loop spans 13 amino acids. In germline, CDR1 is SEHNR, CDR2 FQNEAQ (reference sequence). V lost 4 bases, J lost 5 bases, and 12 bases lay in between. The sequenced CDR3 bases are TGTGCCAGCAGCTCCGGGTTAAGAAACGAG. It is translated as CASSSGLRNE. The whole CDR3 sequence reads CASSSGLRNEQYF.

On this clone itself: Read sequence stops 3 residues before the CDR3 end, and the germline J gene provides the missing end. The rearrangement joins TRBV29-1 to TRBJ2-1, with 10 nucleotides matching TRBD2. CDR1 and CDR2 (germline): SQVTM, ANQGSEA. Germline trimming cut 0 bases from V and 6 bases from J; bases unmatched to any gene: 5. CDR3 size: 15 residues. The sequenced CDR3 bases are TGCAGCGTTGAAGATGGTACTAGCGGGATCAATGAG. Translated, it gives CSVEDGTSGINE. The entire CDR3 is CSVEDGTSGINEQFF.

In regard to this clone: The CDR3 end is not reached by the read, which stops 3 residues before it; the germline J gene fills it in. The chain has TRBV29-1 and TRBJ2-7; the match to TRBD2 covers 9 bases. J gave up 5 bases and V 7 bases, and 9 bases lay outside the gene matches. The CDR3 loop spans 13 amino acids. The V gene's germline CDR1 is SQVTM and CDR2 ANQGSEA. Partial CDR3 DNA: TGCAGCGCGAGCCCTAGCGGGACCCACGAG. This encodes CSASPSGTHE. The entire CDR3 sequence reads CSASPSGTHEQYF.